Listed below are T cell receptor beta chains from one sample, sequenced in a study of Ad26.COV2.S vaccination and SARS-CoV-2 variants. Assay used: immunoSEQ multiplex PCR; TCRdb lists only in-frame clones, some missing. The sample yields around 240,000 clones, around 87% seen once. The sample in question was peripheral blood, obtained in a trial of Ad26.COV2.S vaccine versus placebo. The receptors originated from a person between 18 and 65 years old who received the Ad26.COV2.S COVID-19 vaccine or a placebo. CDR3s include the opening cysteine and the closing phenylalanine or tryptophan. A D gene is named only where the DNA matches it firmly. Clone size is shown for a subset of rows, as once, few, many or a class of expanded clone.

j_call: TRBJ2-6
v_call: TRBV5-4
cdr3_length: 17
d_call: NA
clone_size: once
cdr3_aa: CASIPRGPSSGANVLTF
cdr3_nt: TGTGCCAGCATCCCCCGTGGGCCGTCCTCTGGGGCCAACGTCCTGACTTTC

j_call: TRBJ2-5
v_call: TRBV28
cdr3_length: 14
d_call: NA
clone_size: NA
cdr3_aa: CASSLDAAQETQYF
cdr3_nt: TGTGCCAGCAGTTTAGATGCAGCCCAAGAGACCCAGTACTTC

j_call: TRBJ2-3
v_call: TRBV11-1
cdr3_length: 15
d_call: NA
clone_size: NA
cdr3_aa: CASSLRGERTDTQYF
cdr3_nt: TGTGCCAGCAGTCTTAGGGGAGAAAGGACAGATACGCAGTATTTT

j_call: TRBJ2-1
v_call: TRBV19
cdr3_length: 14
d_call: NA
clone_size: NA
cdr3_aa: CASSIGPPGMEQFF
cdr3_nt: TGTGCCAGTAGTATAGGCCCCCCGGGTATGGAGCAGTTCTTC

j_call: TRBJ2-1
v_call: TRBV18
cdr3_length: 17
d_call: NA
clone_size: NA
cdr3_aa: CASSPPNRASSYNEQFF
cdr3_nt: TGTGCCAGCTCACCACCCAACCGGGCTTCCTCCTACAATGAGCAGTTCTTC

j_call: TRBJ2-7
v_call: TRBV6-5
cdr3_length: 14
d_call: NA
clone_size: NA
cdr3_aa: CASSYSRGSYEQYF
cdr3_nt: TGTGCCAGCAGTTATAGCCGAGGGTCCTACGAGCAGTACTTC

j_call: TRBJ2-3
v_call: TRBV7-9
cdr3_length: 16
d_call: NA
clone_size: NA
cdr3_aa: CASSLEAKLYTDTQYF
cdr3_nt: TGTGCCAGCAGCTTAGAGGCTAAGCTTTACACAGATACGCAGTATTTT

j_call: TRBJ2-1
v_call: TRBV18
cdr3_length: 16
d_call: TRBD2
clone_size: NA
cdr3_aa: CASSPPISGVSNEQFF
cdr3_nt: TGTGCCAGCTCACCACCAATTAGCGGGGTGAGCAATGAGCAGTTCTTC

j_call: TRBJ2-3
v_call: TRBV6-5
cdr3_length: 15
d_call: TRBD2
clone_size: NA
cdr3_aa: CASRRTSGSIDTQYF
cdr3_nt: TGTGCCAGCAGGCGGACTAGCGGGAGTATAGATACGCAGTATTTT

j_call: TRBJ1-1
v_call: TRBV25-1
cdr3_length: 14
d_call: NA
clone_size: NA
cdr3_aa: CASSERFERAEAFF
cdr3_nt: TGTGCCAGCAGTGAACGGTTTGAAAGGGCTGAAGCTTTCTTT

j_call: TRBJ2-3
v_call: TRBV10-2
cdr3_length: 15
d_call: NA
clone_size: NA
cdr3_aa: CASSETGSHTDTQYF
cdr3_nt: TGCGCCAGCAGTGAAACAGGGTCCCACACAGATACGCAGTATTTT

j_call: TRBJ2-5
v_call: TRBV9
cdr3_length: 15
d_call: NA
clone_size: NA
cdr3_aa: CASSVVGRGQETQYF
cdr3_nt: TGTGCCAGCAGCGTGGTTGGCCGGGGCCAAGAGACCCAGTACTTC

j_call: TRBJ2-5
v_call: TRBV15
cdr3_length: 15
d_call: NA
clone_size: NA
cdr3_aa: CATSRGSGSSETQYF
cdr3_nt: TGTGCCACCAGCAGAGGGTCCGGTTCGTCGGAGACCCAGTACTTC

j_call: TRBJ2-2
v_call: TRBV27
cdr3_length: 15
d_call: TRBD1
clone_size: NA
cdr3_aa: CASSTTGGNTGELFF
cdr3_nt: TGTGCCAGCAGTACCACAGGGGGGAACACCGGGGAGCTGTTTTTT

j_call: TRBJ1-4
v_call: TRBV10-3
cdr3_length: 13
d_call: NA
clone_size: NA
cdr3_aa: CAHGDGSVEKLFF
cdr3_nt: TGTGCCCACGGGGATGGAAGCGTTGAAAAACTGTTTTTT

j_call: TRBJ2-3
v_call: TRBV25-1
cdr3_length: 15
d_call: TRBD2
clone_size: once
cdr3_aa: CASSEASGNGDTQYF
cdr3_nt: TGTGCCAGCAGTGAGGCTAGCGGGAATGGAGATACGCAGTATTTT

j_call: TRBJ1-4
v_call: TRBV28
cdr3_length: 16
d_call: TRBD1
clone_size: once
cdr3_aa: CASSNSGTGVFGKLFF
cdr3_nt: TGTGCCAGCAGTAACTCCGGGACAGGGGTTTTTGGAAAACTGTTTTTT

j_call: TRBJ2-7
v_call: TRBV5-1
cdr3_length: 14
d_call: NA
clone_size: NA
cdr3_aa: CASSLGSADYEQYF
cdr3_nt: TGCGCCAGCAGCTTAGGGTCGGCCGACTACGAGCAGTACTTC

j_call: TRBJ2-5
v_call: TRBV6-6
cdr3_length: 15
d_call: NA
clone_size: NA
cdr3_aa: CASSNGWDGQETQYF
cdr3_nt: TGTGCCAGCTCTAATGGGTGGGATGGGCAAGAGACCCAGTACTTC

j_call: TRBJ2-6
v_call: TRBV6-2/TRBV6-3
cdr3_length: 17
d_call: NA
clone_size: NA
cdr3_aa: CASSYGWANSGANVLTF
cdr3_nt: TGTGCCAGCAGTTACGGTTGGGCAAACTCTGGGGCCAACGTCCTGACTTTC

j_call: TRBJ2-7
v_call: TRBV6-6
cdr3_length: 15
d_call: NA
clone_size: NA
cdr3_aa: CASSYAAGFSYEQYF
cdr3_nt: TGTGCCAGCAGTTACGCGGCGGGATTCTCCTACGAGCAGTACTTC

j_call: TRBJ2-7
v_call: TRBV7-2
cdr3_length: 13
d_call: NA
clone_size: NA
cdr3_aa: CASSLMQGREQYF
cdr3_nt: TGTGCCAGCAGCTTAATGCAGGGGCGGGAGCAGTACTTC

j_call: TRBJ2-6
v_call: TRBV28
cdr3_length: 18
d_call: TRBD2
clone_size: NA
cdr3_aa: CASSFRSGGRSGANVLTF
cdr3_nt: TGTGCCAGCAGTTTCCGTTCGGGGGGTAGGTCTGGGGCCAACGTCCTGACTTTC

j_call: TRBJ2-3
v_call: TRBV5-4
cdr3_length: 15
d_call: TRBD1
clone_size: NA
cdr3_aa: CASSLEGQDTDTQYF
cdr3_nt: TGTGCCAGCAGCTTGGAGGGACAGGACACAGATACGCAGTATTTT

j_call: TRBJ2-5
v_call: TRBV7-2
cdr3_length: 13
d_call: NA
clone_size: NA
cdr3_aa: CASSLGGGPPLYF
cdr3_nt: TGTGCCAGCAGCTTAGGGGGAGGCCCACCCCTATACTTC

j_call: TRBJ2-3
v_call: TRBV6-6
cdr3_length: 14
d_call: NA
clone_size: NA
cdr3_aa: CASSSHQSPDTQYF
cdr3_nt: TGTGCCAGCAGTAGCCACCAAAGTCCAGATACGCAGTATTTT

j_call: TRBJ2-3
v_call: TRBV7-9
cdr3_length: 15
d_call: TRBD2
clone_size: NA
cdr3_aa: CASSWKRGNPDTQYF
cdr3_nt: TGTGCCAGCAGCTGGAAGCGGGGTAACCCAGATACGCAGTATTTT

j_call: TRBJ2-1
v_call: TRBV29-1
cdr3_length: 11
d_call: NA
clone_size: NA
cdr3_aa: CSVGRQIEQFF
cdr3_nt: TGCAGCGTCGGGCGACAGATAGAGCAGTTCTTC

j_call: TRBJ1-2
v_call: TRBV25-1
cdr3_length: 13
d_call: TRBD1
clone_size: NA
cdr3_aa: CASSGTGPSSYTF
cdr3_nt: TGTGCCAGCAGCGGGACAGGCCCCTCGAGCTACACCTTC

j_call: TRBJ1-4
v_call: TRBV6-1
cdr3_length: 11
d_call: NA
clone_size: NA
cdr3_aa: CASRTVEKLFF
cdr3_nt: TGTGCCAGCAGAACGGTGGAAAAACTGTTTTTT

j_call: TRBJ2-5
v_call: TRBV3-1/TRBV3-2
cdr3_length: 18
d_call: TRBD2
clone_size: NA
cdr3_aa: CASSLLSLRLASRETQYF
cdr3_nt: TGTGCCAGCAGCCTTCTAAGCCTAAGACTAGCTTCCCGAGAGACCCAGTACTTC

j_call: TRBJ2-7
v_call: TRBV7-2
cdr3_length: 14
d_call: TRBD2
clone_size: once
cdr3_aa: CASSPLGLAGVRYF
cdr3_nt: TGTGCCAGCAGCCCCCTGGGACTAGCGGGAGTACGGTACTTC

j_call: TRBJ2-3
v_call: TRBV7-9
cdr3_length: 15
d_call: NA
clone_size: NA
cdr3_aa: CASSYSGLSTDTQYF
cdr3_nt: TGTGCCAGCAGCTATAGCGGACTCAGCACAGATACGCAGTATTTT

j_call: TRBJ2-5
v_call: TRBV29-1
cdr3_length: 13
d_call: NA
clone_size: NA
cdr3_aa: CSVEDPFQETQYF
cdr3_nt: TGCAGCGTTGAAGATCCATTTCAAGAGACCCAGTACTTC

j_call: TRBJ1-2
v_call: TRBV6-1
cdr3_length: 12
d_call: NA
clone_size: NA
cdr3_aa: CASSEFGGGYTF
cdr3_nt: TGTGCCAGCAGTGAATTTGGGGGTGGCTACACCTTC

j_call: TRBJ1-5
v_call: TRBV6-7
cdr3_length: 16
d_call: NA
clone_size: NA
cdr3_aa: CASSYSNRDTNQPQHF
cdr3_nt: TGTGCCAGCAGTTACTCTAACCGGGACACCAATCAGCCCCAGCATTTT

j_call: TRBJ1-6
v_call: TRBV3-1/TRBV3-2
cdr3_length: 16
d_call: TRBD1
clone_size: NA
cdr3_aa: CASSQDPGQRYSPLHF
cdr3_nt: TGTGCCAGCAGCCAAGATCCGGGACAGCGATATTCACCCCTCCACTTT

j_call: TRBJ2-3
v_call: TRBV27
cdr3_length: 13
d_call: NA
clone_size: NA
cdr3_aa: CASINVGANTQYF
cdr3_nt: TGTGCCAGCATCAACGTCGGGGCGAATACGCAGTATTTT

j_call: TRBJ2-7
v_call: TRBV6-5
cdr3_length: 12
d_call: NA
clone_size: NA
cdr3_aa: CASTGQIYEQYF
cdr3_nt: TGTGCCAGCACGGGGCAGATCTACGAGCAGTACTTC

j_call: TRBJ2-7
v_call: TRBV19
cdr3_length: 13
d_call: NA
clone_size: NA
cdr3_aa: CATTGRTAYEQYF
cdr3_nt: TGTGCCACTACCGGCCGGACAGCCTACGAGCAGTACTTC

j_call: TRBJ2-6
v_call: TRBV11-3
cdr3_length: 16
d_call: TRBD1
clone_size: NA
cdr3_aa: CASSPGTGSGANVLTF
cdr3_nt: TGTGCCAGCAGCCCCGGGACAGGGTCTGGGGCCAACGTCCTGACTTTC

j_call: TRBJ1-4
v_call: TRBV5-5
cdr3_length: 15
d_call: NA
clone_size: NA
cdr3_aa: CASSLVSGIGEKLFF
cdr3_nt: TGTGCCAGCAGCTTGGTTTCCGGTATTGGTGAAAAACTGTTTTTT

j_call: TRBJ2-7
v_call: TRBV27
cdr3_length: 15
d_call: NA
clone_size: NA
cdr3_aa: CASSLSAGNPYEQYF
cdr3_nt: TGTGCCAGCAGTTTATCTGCAGGCAACCCCTACGAGCAGTACTTC

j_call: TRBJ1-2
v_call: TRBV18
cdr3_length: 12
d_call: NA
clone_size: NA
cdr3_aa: CASSPARDDYTF
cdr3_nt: TGTGCCAGCTCACCAGCCAGGGATGACTACACCTTC

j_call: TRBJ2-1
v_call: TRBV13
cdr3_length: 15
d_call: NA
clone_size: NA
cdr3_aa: CASSRRAPREDEQFF
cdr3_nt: TGTGCCAGCAGCCGAAGGGCCCCCAGGGAAGATGAGCAGTTCTTC

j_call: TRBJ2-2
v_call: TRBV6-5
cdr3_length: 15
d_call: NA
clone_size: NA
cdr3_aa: CASSSQGSGTGELFF
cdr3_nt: TGTGCCAGCAGTTCACAGGGTTCGGGCACCGGGGAGCTGTTTTTT

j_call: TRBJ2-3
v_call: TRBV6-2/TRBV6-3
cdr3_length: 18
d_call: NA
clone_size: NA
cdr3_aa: CASSFLRKRFADTDTQYF
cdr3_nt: TGTGCCAGCAGTTTCCTCCGAAAAAGGTTTGCGGACACAGATACGCAGTATTTT

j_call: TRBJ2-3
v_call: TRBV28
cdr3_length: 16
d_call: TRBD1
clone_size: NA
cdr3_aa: CASSLPMTGRTDTQYF
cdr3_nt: TGTGCCAGCAGTTTACCAATGACAGGGCGCACAGATACGCAGTATTTT

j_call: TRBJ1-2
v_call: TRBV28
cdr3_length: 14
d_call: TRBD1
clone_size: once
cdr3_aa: CASSLLSRGDGYTF
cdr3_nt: TGTGCCAGCAGTTTACTTAGCAGGGGGGATGGCTACACCTTC

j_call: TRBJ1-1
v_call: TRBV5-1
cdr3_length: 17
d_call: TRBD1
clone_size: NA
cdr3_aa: CASSAPLTGGQSTEAFF
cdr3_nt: TGCGCCAGCAGCGCCCCCCTGACAGGGGGTCAGAGCACTGAAGCTTTCTTT

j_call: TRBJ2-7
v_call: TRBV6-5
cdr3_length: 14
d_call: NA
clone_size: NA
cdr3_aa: CASSYEGPRGEQYF
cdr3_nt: TGTGCCAGCAGTTACGAGGGACCTCGAGGAGAGCAGTACTTC

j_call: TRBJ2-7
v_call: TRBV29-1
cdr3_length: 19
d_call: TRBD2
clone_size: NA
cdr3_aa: CSAGISWRTSGRGSYEQYF
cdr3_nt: TGCAGCGCTGGGATTTCCTGGAGGACTAGCGGGAGGGGCTCCTACGAGCAGTACTTC

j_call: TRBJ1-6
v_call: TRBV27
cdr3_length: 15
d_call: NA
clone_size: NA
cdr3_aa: CASSQRTAYNSPLHF
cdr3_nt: TGTGCCAGCAGTCAGAGGACAGCGTATAATTCACCCCTCCACTTT